The 21 T cell receptor beta chains below were found in one sample sequenced in a study of cytomegalovirus exposure and HLA in healthy donors. PCR involved 60 Vbeta and 13 Jbeta primers. TCRdb's table, derived via immunoSEQ multiplex PCR, lists solely in-frame clones and lacks some. The sample contains 150,000 to 200,000 clones, 70% to 80% of which appear only once. Sequencing input: PBMCs. The receptors were gathered from a man between 45 and 60 years old in good health and CMV-seropositive.

The gene calls are TRBV11-3 and TRBJ2-1; 7 bases fit TRBD1. V was pared by 8 bases and J by 4 bases, with 11 bases of the junction left unmatched. Germline CDR1 is SGHNT and CDR2 is YENEEA. This CDR3 spans 15 amino acids. CDR3 nucleotides: TGTGCCAGCGGCTCCGGACAGGCTCCATACAATGAGCAGTTCTTC. Its protein is CASGSGQAPYNEQFF.

This clone occurred a few times. The V call is TRBV5-6, the J call TRBJ2-7; 9 bases match TRBD2. V shed 4 bases and J 0 bases; nucleotides not matched to a gene: 5. Per germline, CDR1 SGHDT and CDR2 YYEEEE. The CDR3 sequence is 15 residues long. The CDR3 DNA sequence: TGTGCCAGCAGCAACAGCGGGGGGAGCTCCTACGAGCAGTACTTC. Translation gives CASSNSGGSSYEQYF.

The rearrangement uses TRBV5-1 and TRBJ2-5; 11 nucleotides align to TRBD2. V gave up 3 bases and J gave up 1 base; unmatched junction bases: 2. The CDR3 has 15 residues. Germline CDR1 SGHRS, CDR2 YFSETQ. The CDR3 protein is CASSSGLAGQETQYF. In DNA, the CDR3 is TGCGCCAGCAGCTCCGGACTAGCGGGCCAAGAGACCCAGTACTTC.

The gene calls are TRBV4-3 and TRBJ2-5; 10 bases align to TRBD2. The CDR3 is 16 amino acids. V lost 0 bases to trimming and J lost 6 bases; unmatched junction nucleotides: 7. Germline lookup yields CDR1 LGHNA and CDR2 YSLEER. The CDR3 is CASSQDLAGASQTQYF. The CDR3, as DNA: TGCGCCAGCAGCCAAGATCTAGCGGGGGCCAGCCAGACCCAGTACTTC.

The V call is TRBV4-1, the J call TRBJ2-2; the D gene is possibly TRBD2 (7 bases). The CDR3 consists of 16 residues. Looked up from germline, CDR1 is MGHRA and CDR2 is YSYEKL. V was shortened by 3 bases and J by 3 bases, with 14 bases between the two germline ends. CDR3 region: CASSQGGGDYTGELFF. The CDR3 DNA reads TGCGCCAGCAGCCAGGGAGGGGGGGACTACACCGGGGAGCTGTTTTTT.

The V gene is TRBV5-1, the J gene TRBJ2-5; D call uncertain. V was cut by 0 bases and J by 2 bases, with 8 bases left in between. The CDR3 covers 14 residues. The germline V gene encodes CDR1 SGHRS and CDR2 YFSETQ. The chain's CDR3 is CASSLEQNQETQYF. CDR3 coding DNA: TGCGCCAGCAGCTTGGAACAGAATCAAGAGACCCAGTACTTC.

The rearrangement joins TRBV6-1 to TRBJ1-1; 7 bases match TRBD1. V dropped 3 bases and J dropped 2; count of bases not matched to a gene: 12. CDR3 size: 17 residues. From germline, CDR1 is MNHNS and CDR2 SASEGT. The CDR3 coding sequence is TGTGCCAGCAGTGATTACCTTTCGGGACAGTCTAACACTGAAGCTTTCTTT. Its translation: CASSDYLSGQSNTEAFF.

The chain employs TRBV5-1 and TRBJ2-1; D is possibly TRBD1 (6 bases). The V end was cut by 4 bases, the J end by 7 bases, with 18 bases between. CDR1 SGHRS and CDR2 YFSETQ come from the germline V gene. The CDR3 consists of 15 residues. CDR3 in amino acids: CASSHRTLQGNEQFF. CDR3 bases: TGCGCCAGCAGCCATAGAACTCTACAGGGTAATGAGCAGTTCTTC. Drawing the rest from reference TRBV5-1 and TRBJ2-1, the complete variable domain is KAGVTQTPRYLIKTRGQQVTLSCSPISGHRSVSWYQQTPGQGLQFLFEYFSETQRNKGNFPGRFSGRQFSNSRSEMNVSTLELGDSALYLCASSHRTLQGNEQFFGPGTRLTVL.

The V and J genes are TRBV7-2 and TRBJ2-3, with 7 bases identical to TRBD1. The germline CDR1 and CDR2 sequences are SGHTA and FQGNSA. The CDR3 sequence is 14 residues long. V lost 5 bases, J lost 4 bases, and 6 bases stayed unmatched. The CDR3 DNA reads TGTGCCAGCAGCGTTGACAGGGCCGCAGATACGCAGTATTTT. Translating gives CASSVDRAADTQYF.

V gene TRBV5-8 combines with J gene TRBJ2-5; TRBD1 agrees at 10 bases. The CDR3 is 16 residues long. Trimming at V came to 4 bases and at J to 4 bases, leaving 10 bases not matched to a gene. CDR1 SGHTS and CDR2 YDEGEE come from the germline V gene. The CDR3 region is CASSDSGTGEGETQYF. The CDR3 DNA reads as TGTGCCAGCAGCGATTCCGGGACAGGGGAGGGAGAGACCCAGTACTTC.

This sequence joins TRBV7-9 and TRBJ2-7; possible D gene TRBD1, 6 bases. The germline V gene has CDR1 SEHNR and CDR2 FQNEAQ (reference sequence). With 0 bases removed from V and 0 bases from J, the gap between germline ends came to 9 bases. CDR3 length: 15 amino acids. The CDR3 coding sequence is TGTGCCAGCAGCTTAGCAGGGGGAAACTCCTACGAGCAGTACTTC. It codes for CASSLAGGNSYEQYF. Based on the CDR3 plus reference TRBV7-9 and TRBJ2-7, the full variable domain is DTGVSQNPRHKITKRGQNVTFRCDPISEHNRLYWYRQTLGQGPEFLTYFQNEAQLEKSRLLSDRFSAERPKGSFSTLEIQRTEQGDSAMYLCASSLAGGNSYEQYFGPGTRLTVT.

This clone was seen a few times. V usage is TRBV11-2 and J usage is TRBJ2-1; 13 bases are shared with TRBD2. This CDR3 is 19 amino acids long. Germline CDR1 and CDR2: SGHAT and FQNNGV. V dropped 0 bases and J dropped 3; count of bases not matched to a gene: 8. This CDR3 reads CASSLDSGLAGAYYNEQFF. DNA of the CDR3: TGTGCCAGCAGCTTAGATTCAGGACTAGCGGGGGCCTACTACAATGAGCAGTTCTTC.

This clone has just a few counts. The J gene is TRBJ1-1, the V gene TRBV27, with 8 nucleotides matching TRBD1. CDR1 and CDR2 (germline): MNHEY, SMNVEV (reference sequence). Unmatched junction bases numbered 6, after V lost 3 bases and J lost 3 bases. This CDR3 is 15 amino acids long. The CDR3 spells CASSLGPTGDTEAFF. CDR3 bases: TGTGCCAGCAGTTTGGGGCCGACAGGGGACACTGAAGCTTTCTTT.

V usage is TRBV28 and J usage is TRBJ2-2; possible D gene TRBD1, 6 bases. This CDR3 has 16 residues. Trimming shortened V by 3 bases and J by 5 bases, and 16 bases separated the two germline ends. Germline loops: CDR1 MDHEN, CDR2 SYDVKM. As DNA, the CDR3 is TGTGCCAGCAGTTTTCAGGGGCTAGTTGAAACCGGGGAGCTGTTTTTT. Translated: CASSFQGLVETGELFF.

A few counts support this clone. This sequence joins TRBV6-6 and TRBJ2-1, with 9 bases identical to TRBD2. The CDR3 is 14 amino acids. The germline CDR1 and CDR2 sequences are MNHNY and SVGAGI (reference sequence). The J segment lost 9 bases and the V segment lost 5 bases, leaving 8 bases of the junction unmatched. CDR3 sequence reads: CASSASAGGGEQFF. DNA of the CDR3: TGTGCCAGCAGTGCTTCGGCGGGGGGGGGTGAGCAGTTCTTC.

The chain carries TRBV6-5 and TRBJ1-3; 9 bases fit TRBD1. CDR1 is MNHEY and CDR2 is SVGAGI in the germline V gene. The CDR3 is 16 residues long. V trimming: 0 bases; J trimming: 1 base; junction bases outside the gene matches: 1. Written as DNA, the CDR3 is TGTGCCAGCAGTTACTCGACAGGGGGATCTGGAAACACCATATATTTT. This gives the protein CASSYSTGGSGNTIYF.

This rearrangement joins TRBV7-9 to TRBJ1-1; 9 nucleotides agree with TRBD1. Germline V CDR1 and CDR2: SEHNR, FQNEAQ (reference sequence). This CDR3 has 16 amino acids. V lost 6 bases to trimming and J lost 1 base; unmatched junction nucleotides: 9. Here the CDR3 reads CASRDRGTFRNTEAFF. The CDR3 nucleotides read TGTGCCAGCAGGGACAGGGGAACCTTCAGGAACACTGAAGCTTTCTTT.

The rearrangement links TRBV25-1 to TRBJ2-5; unclear D gene. Trimming removed 4 bases from V and 3 bases from J, with 9 bases in between. CDR1 MGHDK and CDR2 SYGVNS come from the germline V gene. This CDR3 has 13 residues. The CDR3 DNA reads TGTGCCAGCAGTGCGGGTAGAAAAGAGACCCAGTACTTC. It codes for CASSAGRKETQYF. Complete variable domain (other parts from reference TRBV25-1 and TRBJ2-5): EADIYQTPRYLVIGTGKKITLECSQTMGHDKMYWYQQDPGMELHLIHYSYGVNSTEKGDLSSESTVSRIRTEHFPLTLESARPSHTSQYLCASSAGRKETQYFGPGTRLLVL.

The chain uses TRBV5-5 and TRBJ1-1, with D possibly matching TRBD1 (5 bases). Germline values: CDR1 SGHKS, CDR2 YYEKEE (reference sequence). V was trimmed by 0 bases and J by 7 bases, leaving 10 bases between them. The CDR3 sequence is 13 residues long. CDR3 sequence reads: CASSLGQLDEAFF. The CDR3 coding sequence is TGTGCCAGCAGCTTGGGACAGTTAGATGAAGCTTTCTTT.

This clone was detected only a few times. V gene TRBV27 combines with J gene TRBJ2-5, with TRBD1 as a possible D gene (5 bases). The J call is doubtful: the DNA matches TRBJ2-7 better. This CDR3 comprises 14 residues. CDR1 is MNHEY, CDR2 SMNVEV, per germline (reference sequence). The CDR3 DNA sequence: TGTGCCAGCAGTTTATCCAGGGATGGCTACGAGCAGTACTTC. This codes for CASSLSRDGYEQYF.

The chain is built from TRBV9 and TRBJ2-7, with 10 bases identical to TRBD1. Germline trimming cut 0 bases from V and 6 bases from J; bases unmatched to any gene: 3. CDR1 SGDLS and CDR2 YYNGEE come from the germline V gene. The CDR3 runs 14 residues. CDR3 DNA sequence: TGTGCCAGCAGCGTAGCCGGACAGGGGGGCGAGCAGTACTTC. It codes for CASSVAGQGGEQYF.